A selection of T cell receptor beta chains follows, all from one sample in a study of CXCR3-negative and CXCR3-positive naive CD8 T cells. TCRdb re-called the 5' RACE reads and gives one entry per CDR3 protein, without DNA. The record lists about 48,000 distinct CDR3 sequences, of which the ten most abundant hold about 15%. Sequencing input: memory CD8+ T cells from blood. Receptors were obtained from a human donor in good health. Some clones in this sample may be carry-over from other donors' samples. Both conserved end residues are part of each CDR3. Where a row states a size, it is once, few, many or the class of an expanded clone; other rows omit it.

cdr3_aa: CSAIPPHNEQFF
clone_size: NA
v_call: TRBV29-1
j_call: TRBJ2-1

cdr3_aa: CASQRGFGTALSGANVLTF
clone_size: NA
v_call: TRBV11-2
j_call: TRBJ2-6

cdr3_aa: CASSVGMGGMSTVKNIQYF
clone_size: NA
v_call: TRBV7-8
j_call: TRBJ2-4

cdr3_aa: CASSLVGGLINNEQFF
clone_size: NA
v_call: TRBV7-8
j_call: TRBJ2-1

cdr3_aa: CSVVGRVNKDNEQFF
clone_size: NA
v_call: TRBV29-1
j_call: TRBJ2-1

cdr3_aa: CASSFGTGGTEAFF
clone_size: NA
v_call: TRBV13
j_call: TRBJ1-1

cdr3_aa: CASSQDLRTSGETQYF
clone_size: NA
v_call: TRBV4-3
j_call: TRBJ2-5

cdr3_aa: CASSDPTGDTEAFF
clone_size: NA
v_call: TRBV6-4
j_call: TRBJ1-1

cdr3_aa: CSVALAGDNEQFF
clone_size: NA
v_call: TRBV29-1
j_call: TRBJ2-1

cdr3_aa: CATSDWTGKDEQYF
clone_size: NA
v_call: TRBV24-1
j_call: TRBJ2-7

cdr3_aa: CASSQVLLIEQFF
clone_size: NA
v_call: TRBV4-1
j_call: TRBJ2-1

cdr3_aa: CASSYYSHNSPLHF
clone_size: NA
v_call: TRBV6-5
j_call: TRBJ1-6

cdr3_aa: CASSENTEAFF
clone_size: NA
v_call: TRBV28
j_call: TRBJ1-1

cdr3_aa: CASSLALRVTEAFF
clone_size: NA
v_call: TRBV7-2
j_call: TRBJ1-1

cdr3_aa: CASSQGRAYEQYF
clone_size: NA
v_call: TRBV14
j_call: TRBJ2-7

cdr3_aa: CASSHRAGGSYEQYF
clone_size: NA
v_call: TRBV14
j_call: TRBJ2-7

cdr3_aa: CSVELAGPFTGELFF
clone_size: NA
v_call: TRBV29-1
j_call: TRBJ2-2

cdr3_aa: CSARLGIRDTEAFF
clone_size: NA
v_call: TRBV20-1
j_call: TRBJ1-1

cdr3_aa: CASSPSYRLAPSNEQFF
clone_size: NA
v_call: TRBV9
j_call: TRBJ2-1

cdr3_aa: CASSLTQGNTRRPPNEQFF
clone_size: NA
v_call: TRBV7-7
j_call: TRBJ2-1

cdr3_aa: CASSLMTGANYGYTF
clone_size: NA
v_call: TRBV12-3/TRBV12-4
j_call: TRBJ1-2

cdr3_aa: CASSATSQGAREKLFF
clone_size: NA
v_call: TRBV6-2/TRBV6-3
j_call: TRBJ1-4

cdr3_aa: CASSGANYGYTF
clone_size: NA
v_call: TRBV7-9
j_call: TRBJ1-2

cdr3_aa: CASSLGDRVWIF
clone_size: NA
v_call: TRBV5-4
j_call: TRBJ1-4

cdr3_aa: CASSLPDPNYEQYF
clone_size: NA
v_call: TRBV7-9
j_call: TRBJ2-7

cdr3_aa: CSARLAGVVTEAFF
clone_size: NA
v_call: TRBV20-1
j_call: TRBJ1-1

cdr3_aa: CASKTAGTSDQETQYF
clone_size: NA
v_call: TRBV12-3/TRBV12-4
j_call: TRBJ2-5

cdr3_aa: CASSPAGVEQYF
clone_size: NA
v_call: TRBV7-8
j_call: TRBJ2-7

cdr3_aa: CASRGTSGTGELFF
clone_size: NA
v_call: TRBV12-3/TRBV12-4
j_call: TRBJ2-2

cdr3_aa: CASSPQGLGGTEAFF
clone_size: NA
v_call: TRBV9
j_call: TRBJ1-1

cdr3_aa: CASSLTGPGGMYEQYF
clone_size: NA
v_call: TRBV12-3/TRBV12-4
j_call: TRBJ2-7

cdr3_aa: CASSGLGGGFF
clone_size: NA
v_call: TRBV12-3/TRBV12-4
j_call: TRBJ2-1

cdr3_aa: CASSSTSGDTNEQFF
clone_size: NA
v_call: TRBV6-5
j_call: TRBJ2-1

cdr3_aa: CASITPSGDEQFF
clone_size: NA
v_call: TRBV28
j_call: TRBJ2-1

cdr3_aa: CASRAGGNEQFF
clone_size: NA
v_call: TRBV27
j_call: TRBJ2-1

cdr3_aa: CSVAKGYEQYF
clone_size: NA
v_call: TRBV29-1
j_call: TRBJ2-7

cdr3_aa: CASSQEGLAGDYEQYF
clone_size: NA
v_call: TRBV3-1
j_call: TRBJ2-7

cdr3_aa: CATSLSETQYF
clone_size: NA
v_call: TRBV28
j_call: TRBJ2-5

cdr3_aa: CASSLSGTGWDGYTF
clone_size: NA
v_call: TRBV27
j_call: TRBJ1-2

cdr3_aa: CASSPPSLYGYTF
clone_size: NA
v_call: TRBV27
j_call: TRBJ1-2

cdr3_aa: CASKQGSGLYEQYF
clone_size: NA
v_call: TRBV14
j_call: TRBJ2-7

cdr3_aa: CASSAHSGANVLTF
clone_size: medium-sized
v_call: TRBV12-3/TRBV12-4
j_call: TRBJ2-6

cdr3_aa: CASSAGTGGHGYTF
clone_size: medium-sized
v_call: TRBV5-6
j_call: TRBJ1-2

cdr3_aa: CASSLYPGTGTYGYTF
clone_size: NA
v_call: TRBV7-9
j_call: TRBJ1-2

cdr3_aa: CASSSSSGSSYEQYF
clone_size: NA
v_call: TRBV7-6
j_call: TRBJ2-7

cdr3_aa: CASGQGGNAEAFF
clone_size: NA
v_call: TRBV5-1
j_call: TRBJ1-1

cdr3_aa: CASSPSGLAGGVYTEELFF
clone_size: NA
v_call: TRBV28
j_call: TRBJ2-2

cdr3_aa: CASTLTTIAEAFF
clone_size: NA
v_call: TRBV3-2
j_call: TRBJ1-1

cdr3_aa: CSARDPVRVDTQYF
clone_size: NA
v_call: TRBV20-1
j_call: TRBJ2-3

cdr3_aa: CGGTSGESAQETQYF
clone_size: NA
v_call: TRBV20-1
j_call: TRBJ2-5

cdr3_aa: CSVGGVGELTQYF
clone_size: NA
v_call: TRBV29-1
j_call: TRBJ2-5

cdr3_aa: CSVVGTTGELFF
clone_size: NA
v_call: TRBV29-1
j_call: TRBJ2-2